This T cell receptor beta chain originates from a study of CD4 and CD8 cells across lung adenocarcinoma regions. This clonotype was counted a few times. From the PCR reads, TCRdb called clonotypes with MiXCR, one entry per CDR3 protein. The top ten hold 30% to 40% of the sample, which has about 11,000 distinct CDR3 sequences, around 50% seen once. Germline V gene sequence: CDR1 SGHTA, CDR2 FQGNSA. This CDR3 comprises 17 residues. Localized lung adenocarcinoma, a non-small cell lung cancer, affected the donors. The clonotype originates from a female donor with lung adenocarcinoma. The CD4 and CD8 labels of this study may be unreliable. Material: CD8+ T cells from the center of a lung tumor. The chain uses TRBV7-2 and TRBJ2-1; TRBD2 might be the D (5 bases). The J call may be faulty, since TRBJ2-7 better matches the DNA end. This CDR3 is CASSLVAGTPDFYEQYF. CDR3 in DNA: TGTGCCAGCAGCTTAGTCGCGGGCACACCCGATTTCTACGAGCAGTACTTC.